Shown below are 19 T cell receptor beta chains from a single sample sequenced in a study of blood T cell repertoires in COVID-19. The repertoire was sequenced with immunoSEQ multiplex PCR; TCRdb's copy has only in-frame clones and lacks some. The sample carries about 150,000 clones, under 85% recorded once. The sequencing sample was made of peripheral blood. The receptors were sampled from a woman older than 75 with acute or convalescent COVID-19.

The chain couples TRBV30 to TRBJ2-5; D is possibly TRBD1 (5 bases). CDR3 size: 13 residues. Per germline, CDR1 GTSNPN and CDR2 SVGIG (reference sequence). The V end lost 7 bases, the J end lost 5 bases, and 17 bases lay between the germline ends. The CDR3 region has the DNA TGTGCCTCGAGCTCACAGGTGGGCGAGACCCAGTACTTC. Its protein product is CASSSQVGETQYF.

This clone was observed a single time. J is TRBJ2-7 and V is TRBV5-4; D call uncertain. CDR1 SGHNT and CDR2 YYREEE come from the germline V gene (reference sequence). The CDR3 is made up of 15 amino acids. Trimming pared 0 bases from V and 0 bases from J, leaving 10 bases between. CDR3 bases: TGTGCCAGCAGCTTGGGACACTCGCTCTCCTACGAGCAGTACTTC. It yields the protein CASSLGHSLSYEQYF. Combining the CDR3 with reference TRBV5-4 and TRBJ2-7 gives the whole variable domain ETGVTQSPTHLIKTRGQQVTLRCSSQSGHNTVSWYQQALGQGPQFIFQYYREEENGRGNFPPRFSGLQFPNYSSELNVNALELDDSALYLCASSLGHSLSYEQYFGPGTRLTVT.

V and J are TRBV6-5 and TRBJ2-2; no firm D call. This CDR3 is built from 14 residues. Germline V gene data show CDR1 as MNHEY and CDR2 as SVGAGI. Trimming pared 10 bases from V and 0 bases from J, leaving 12 bases between. CDR3 bases: TGTGCCACTAAGCATCAGGCGAACACCGGGGAGCTGTTTTTT. This gives the protein CATKHQANTGELFF.

The CDR3 DNA sequence: TGTGCCAGCAGTGAACCCCTAGCGGCCATTAATGAGCAGTTCTTC. Translated, it gives CASSEPLAAINEQFF. The genes are TRBV2 and TRBJ2-1; 7 nucleotides match TRBD2. The germline V gene encodes CDR1 SNHLY and CDR2 FYNNEI. The CDR3 spans 15 residues. V was clipped by 2 bases and J by 7 bases; unmatched bases: 8.

The chain is built from TRBV6-5 and TRBJ1-1; no definite D call. The CDR3 has 13 amino acids. V shed 4 bases and J shed 2 bases, with 8 bases lying between them. Per germline, CDR1 MNHEY and CDR2 SVGAGI. Written as DNA, the CDR3 is TGTGCCAGCAGTTCGGTTGAAAACACTGAAGCTTTCTTT. Translation: CASSSVENTEAFF.

Worth noting for this clone: Other nucleotide sequences in the sample specify the same CDR3. V usage is TRBV5-1 and J usage is TRBJ2-1; 10 nucleotides line up with TRBD2. V shed 4 bases, J shed 4 bases, and the junction held 5 bases outside the gene matches. CDR1 and CDR2 (germline): SGHRS, YFSETQ. The CDR3 totals 15 residues. The CDR3 DNA reads TGCGCCAGCAGCCCAGGGACTAGCGAGTACAATGAGCAGTTCTTC. Translation: CASSPGTSEYNEQFF.

This clone was counted only a few times. This chain connects TRBV6-5 to TRBJ2-6; D is perhaps TRBD1 (5 bases). Trimming left V 6 bases short and J 4 bases short, with 13 bases between. Germline values: CDR1 MNHEY, CDR2 SVGAGI. There are 15 residues in the CDR3. CDR3 sequence (DNA): TGTGCCAGCAGCCCAGGGTCCCTCGGGGCCAACGTCCTGACTTTC. It codes for CASSPGSLGANVLTF.

This clone was found a few times. V and J are TRBV2 and TRBJ2-3, with 9 bases lining up with TRBD2. Germline CDR1 and CDR2: SNHLY and FYNNEI. V shed 3 bases and J 0 bases; nucleotides not matched to a gene: 4. The CDR3 length is 16 residues. The CDR3 DNA reads as TGTGCCAGCAGTGATGGGCTAGCGGGAAGCACAGATACGCAGTATTTT. Translating it yields CASSDGLAGSTDTQYF.

This clone was seen just once. The genes are TRBV5-1 and TRBJ1-6; D is unclear. V gave up 4 bases and J gave up 5 bases, with 16 bases separating them. This CDR3 is 16 amino acids long. The V gene's germline CDR1 is SGHRS and CDR2 YFSETQ. The DNA of the CDR3 is TGCGCCAGCAGCCCGTCGTTGACGGCGGATAATTCACCCCTCCACTTT. It translates to CASSPSLTADNSPLHF.

A remark on this clone: Sequence at one end of the junction differs from germline and may be a read error. V and J are TRBV19 and TRBJ1-5, with unresolved D. The CDR3 contains 15 residues. Germline assignment: CDR1 LNHDA and CDR2 SQIVND (reference sequence). CDR3 region: CASSLERYGNQPQHF. The CDR3 DNA sequence: TGTGCCAGTAGTTTAGAGCGGTACGGCAATCAGCCCCAGCATTTT.

The chain has TRBV6-6 and TRBJ2-7; 8 bases line up with TRBD1. Trimming removed 6 bases from V and 2 bases from J; junction bases left unmatched: 6. Germline V CDR1 and CDR2: MNHNY, SVGAGI (reference sequence). The CDR3 contains 14 residues. CDR3 DNA sequence: TGTGCCAGCAGATTTACGGGACAGGCCTACGAGCAGTACTTC. Translating it yields CASRFTGQAYEQYF.

V is TRBV5-1 and J is TRBJ1-1, with 7 bases aligning to TRBD1. Germline values: CDR1 SGHRS, CDR2 YFSETQ. V lost 5 bases, J lost 1 base, and 8 bases stayed unmatched. This CDR3 region has 15 residues. The CDR3 loop reads CASRQGGSENTEAFF. The CDR3 DNA reads as TGCGCCAGCAGGCAGGGGGGCAGCGAGAACACTGAAGCTTTCTTT.

The chain combines TRBV18 with TRBJ2-3; tentatively, D is TRBD2 (6 bases). Looked up from germline, CDR1 is KGHSH and CDR2 is LQKENI. V lost 2 bases and J lost 8, with 8 bases in between. The CDR3 contains 12 residues. CDR3 in amino acids: CASSPGGGTQYF. The CDR3 coding sequence is TGTGCCAGCTCACCAGGGGGAGGTACGCAGTATTTT.

The V call is TRBV6-2 or TRBV6-3, the J call TRBJ1-1; no clear D. CDR1 and CDR2 (germline): MNHEY, SVGEGT. The CDR3 is 12 amino acids. V lost 0 bases and J 8 bases, leaving 7 bases between the germline ends. DNA of the CDR3: TGTGCCAGCAGTTACTCTTGGGCAGAAGCTTTCTTT. It encodes CASSYSWAEAFF.

The genes are TRBV5-1 and TRBJ1-2; 7 bases match TRBD1. V lost 4 bases and J lost 4; bases outside the gene matches: 7. The CDR3 is 14 amino acids. Germline loops: CDR1 SGHRS, CDR2 YFSETQ. CDR3 nucleotides: TGCGCCAGCAGCGAACTAGGGGGCCCCTATGGCTACACCTTC. Protein product: CASSELGGPYGYTF.

This chain joins TRBV2 and TRBJ1-5; 8 bases line up with TRBD1. The germline V gene encodes CDR1 SNHLY and CDR2 FYNNEI. This CDR3 has 13 amino acids. Trimming at V came to 8 bases and at J to 7 bases, leaving 7 bases not matched to a gene. DNA of the CDR3: TGTGCCAGCGCTGGGACAGGCGGCCAGCCCCAGCATTTT. Translating gives CASAGTGGQPQHF.

A single count supports this clone. The chain links TRBV14 to TRBJ1-2, with a possible D match to TRBD1 (6 bases). The CDR3 sequence is 15 residues long. Trimming stripped 1 base from V and 3 bases from J, with 12 bases between. Germline values: CDR1 SGHDN, CDR2 FVKESK. CDR3 protein: CASSQVSGAYYGYTF. DNA for the CDR3: TGTGCCAGCAGCCAAGTCTCAGGGGCCTACTATGGCTACACCTTC. The full variable domain, its missing parts supplied by reference TRBV14 and TRBJ1-2, is EAGVTQFPSHSVIEKGQTVTLRCDPISGHDNLYWYRRVMGKEIKFLLHFVKESKQDESGMPNNRFLAERTGGTYSTLKVQPAELEDSGVYFCASSQVSGAYYGYTFGSGTRLTVV.

This clone was counted a few times. The genes are TRBV20-1 and TRBJ1-3; D uncertain. The CDR3 spans 13 residues. Looked up from germline, CDR1 is DFQATT and CDR2 is SNEGSKA (reference sequence). The V end was cut by 3 bases, the J end by 4 bases, with 10 bases between. The CDR3 loop reads CSASPGKGNTIYF. CDR3 in DNA: TGCAGTGCTAGTCCGGGAAAGGGAAACACCATATATTTT.

This chain connects TRBV6-1 to TRBJ1-3, with no clear D. Trimming left V 2 bases short and J 10 bases short, with 6 bases between. The CDR3 runs 11 residues. Germline CDR1 is MNHNS and CDR2 is SASEGT. CDR3 in amino acids: CASSELVTIYF. DNA for the CDR3: TGTGCCAGCAGTGAACTCGTAACCATATATTTT.